These T cell receptor beta chains were read from a single sample in a study of T-cell reconstitution after alpha-beta-depleted transplantation in children. TCRdb called the PCR reads again in MiXCR, with one record for every CDR3 protein. Of some 340,000 distinct CDR3 sequences in the sample, around a tenth were seen once. The material was PBMCs from the stem cell graft donor, obtained from the stem cell graft. The receptors originated from a human donor who donated a stem cell graft to a child with acute lymphoblastic leukemia. The conserved cysteine and the conserved F or W are not part of the CDR3 here.

v_call: TRBV7-3
cdr3_aa: ASSPGPQGSGYT

v_call: TRBV4-1
cdr3_aa: ASSQVGGMNTEAF

v_call: TRBV20-1
cdr3_aa: SARKASGAREQF

v_call: TRBV7-6
cdr3_aa: ASSAGQGSNSPLH

v_call: TRBV27
cdr3_aa: ASSLAGTGFYEQY

v_call: TRBV20-1
cdr3_aa: SARGGDNSPLH

v_call: TRBV29-1
cdr3_aa: SVDRLNIQY

v_call: TRBV13
cdr3_aa: AKTNTYEQY

v_call: TRBV20-1
cdr3_aa: SATRQDTEAF

v_call: TRBV12-3/TRBV12-4
cdr3_aa: TSSRPGVGTNRVNEQF

v_call: TRBV21-1
cdr3_aa: ASSKALEGKETQY

v_call: TRBV5-5
cdr3_aa: ASSSLGGSAYNEQF

v_call: TRBV5-1
cdr3_aa: ASRNHGGQGNEQF

v_call: TRBV12-3/TRBV12-4
cdr3_aa: ASSPDQGIDTEAF

v_call: TRBV20-1
cdr3_aa: SARQTGFNSNQPQH

v_call: TRBV7-9
cdr3_aa: ASRRASSYNEQF

v_call: TRBV4-2
cdr3_aa: ASSRRGRGLRYEQY

v_call: TRBV7-2
cdr3_aa: ASSLAPAGGGNEQY

v_call: TRBV13
cdr3_aa: ASSPLGDSQETQY

v_call: TRBV7-9
cdr3_aa: ASSHGPSGYNEQF

v_call: TRBV7-9
cdr3_aa: ASSLQSGLGTEAF

v_call: TRBV10-3
cdr3_aa: AIRQTSGSPHNEQF

v_call: TRBV6-2/TRBV6-3
cdr3_aa: ASSYLATYEQY

v_call: TRBV7-9
cdr3_aa: ASSFFTGASYNEQF

v_call: TRBV5-1
cdr3_aa: ASSLEPGHYNQPQH

v_call: TRBV7-9
cdr3_aa: ASSSDLYNEQF

v_call: TRBV20-1
cdr3_aa: SARRASGSYEQY

v_call: TRBV12-3/TRBV12-4
cdr3_aa: ASRPGNTEAF

v_call: TRBV20-1
cdr3_aa: SARKSGGVETQY

v_call: TRBV29-1
cdr3_aa: SVIDNEQF

v_call: TRBV20-1
cdr3_aa: SARDMTSGRVSTGELF

v_call: TRBV28
cdr3_aa: ASVAPADTQY

v_call: TRBV19
cdr3_aa: ASSITFTGGTAEY

v_call: TRBV7-2
cdr3_aa: ASSLRRGDNQPQH

v_call: TRBV7-2
cdr3_aa: ASSLFTRGEQF

v_call: TRBV7-9
cdr3_aa: ASSGGAGLAAYEQY

v_call: TRBV3-1
cdr3_aa: TSSPPGGTASGRNAEQF

v_call: TRBV4-1
cdr3_aa: ASSEVTGLANTDTQY

v_call: TRBV4-3
cdr3_aa: ASSQDLVAGELSYEQY

v_call: TRBV27
cdr3_aa: ASSFAGRGNTGELF

v_call: TRBV29-1
cdr3_aa: SVERGTTTDTQY

v_call: TRBV15
cdr3_aa: ATSRGPGSTDTQY